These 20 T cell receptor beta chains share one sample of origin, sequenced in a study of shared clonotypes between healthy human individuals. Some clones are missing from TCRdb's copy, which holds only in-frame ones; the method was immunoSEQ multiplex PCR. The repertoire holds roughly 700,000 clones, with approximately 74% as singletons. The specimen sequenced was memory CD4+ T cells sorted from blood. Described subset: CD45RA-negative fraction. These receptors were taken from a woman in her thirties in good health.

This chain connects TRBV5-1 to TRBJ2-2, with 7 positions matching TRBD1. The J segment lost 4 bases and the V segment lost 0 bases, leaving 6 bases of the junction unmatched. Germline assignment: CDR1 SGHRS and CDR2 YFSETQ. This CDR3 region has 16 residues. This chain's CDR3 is CASSLAERGPTGELFF. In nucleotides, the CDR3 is TGCGCCAGCAGCTTGGCGGAAAGGGGGCCCACCGGGGAGCTGTTTTTT.

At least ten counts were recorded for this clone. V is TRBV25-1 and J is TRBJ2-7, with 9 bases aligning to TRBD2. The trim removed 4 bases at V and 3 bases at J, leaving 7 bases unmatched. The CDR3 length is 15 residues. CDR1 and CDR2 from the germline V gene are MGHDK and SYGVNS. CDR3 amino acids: CASSGNSGSNYEQYF. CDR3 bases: TGTGCCAGCAGTGGAAATAGCGGGAGTAACTACGAGCAGTACTTC.

CDR3 sequence (DNA): TGTGCCATCAGTGAGAGCCCAGCGGGAGGAGGAGATACGCAGTATTTT. It yields the protein CAISESPAGGGDTQYF. The chain links TRBV10-3 to TRBJ2-3; 9 bases map to TRBD2. CDR3 length: 16 amino acids. With 2 bases clipped from V and 5 bases from J, the junction kept 8 bases outside the gene matches. Germline assignment: CDR1 ENHRY and CDR2 SYGVKD.

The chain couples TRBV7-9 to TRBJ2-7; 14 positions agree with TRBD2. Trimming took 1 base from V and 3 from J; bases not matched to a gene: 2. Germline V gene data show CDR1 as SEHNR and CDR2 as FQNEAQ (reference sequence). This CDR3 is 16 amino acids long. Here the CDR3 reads CASSLGLAGGFYEQYF. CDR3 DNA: TGTGCCAGCAGCTTAGGACTAGCGGGAGGGTTCTACGAGCAGTACTTC. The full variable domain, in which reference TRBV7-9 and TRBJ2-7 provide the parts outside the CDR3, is DTGVSQNPRHKITKRGQNVTFRCDPISEHNRLYWYRQTLGQGPEFLTYFQNEAQLEKSRLLSDRFSAERPKGSFSTLEIQRTEQGDSAMYLCASSLGLAGGFYEQYFGPGTRLTVT.

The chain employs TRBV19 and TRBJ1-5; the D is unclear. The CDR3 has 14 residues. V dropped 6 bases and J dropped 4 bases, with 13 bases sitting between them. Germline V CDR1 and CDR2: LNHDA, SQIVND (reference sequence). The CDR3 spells CASSPIDWNQPQHF. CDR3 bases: TGTGCCAGTAGCCCCATCGACTGGAATCAGCCCCAGCATTTT.

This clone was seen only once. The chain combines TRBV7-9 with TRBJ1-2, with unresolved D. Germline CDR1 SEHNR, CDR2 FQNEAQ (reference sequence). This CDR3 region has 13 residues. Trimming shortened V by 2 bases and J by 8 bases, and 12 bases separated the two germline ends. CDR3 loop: CASSLNGVTGYTF. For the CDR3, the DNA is TGTGCCAGCAGCTTAAATGGCGTAACGGGCTACACCTTC.

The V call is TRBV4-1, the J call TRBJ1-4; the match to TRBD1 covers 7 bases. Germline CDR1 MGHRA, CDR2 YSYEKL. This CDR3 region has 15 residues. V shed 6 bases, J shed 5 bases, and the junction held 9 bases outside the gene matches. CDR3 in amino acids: CASRNQGDGNEKLFF. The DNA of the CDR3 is TGCGCCAGCAGGAATCAGGGGGACGGCAATGAAAAACTGTTTTTT.

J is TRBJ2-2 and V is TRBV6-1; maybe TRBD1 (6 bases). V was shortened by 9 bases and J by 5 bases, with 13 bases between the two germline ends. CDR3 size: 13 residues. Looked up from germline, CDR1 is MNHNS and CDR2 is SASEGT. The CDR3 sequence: CASAQGVTGELFF. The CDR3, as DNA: TGTGCCAGTGCACAGGGCGTTACCGGGGAGCTGTTTTTT.

The CDR3: CASSVNRGEAFF. For the CDR3, the DNA is TGCGCCAGCAGCGTAAACAGGGGTGAAGCTTTCTTT. The gene calls are TRBV5-1 and TRBJ1-1; 7 bases align to TRBD1. In germline, CDR1 is SGHRS, CDR2 YFSETQ. This CDR3 contains 12 residues. V lost 4 bases to trimming and J lost 7 bases; unmatched junction nucleotides: 4.

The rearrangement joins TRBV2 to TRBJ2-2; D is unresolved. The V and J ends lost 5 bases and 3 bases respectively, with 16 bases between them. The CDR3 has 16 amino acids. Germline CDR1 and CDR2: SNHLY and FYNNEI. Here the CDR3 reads CASSPPPGWDTGELFF. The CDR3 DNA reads TGTGCCAGCAGTCCCCCTCCAGGTTGGGACACCGGGGAGCTGTTTTTT.

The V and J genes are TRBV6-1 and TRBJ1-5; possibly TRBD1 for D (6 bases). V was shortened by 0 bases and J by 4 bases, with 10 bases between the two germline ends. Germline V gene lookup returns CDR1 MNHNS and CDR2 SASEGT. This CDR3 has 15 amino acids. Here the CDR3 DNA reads TGTGCCAGCAGTGAAGCGGGACACCCTAATCAGCCCCAGCATTTT. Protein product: CASSEAGHPNQPQHF.

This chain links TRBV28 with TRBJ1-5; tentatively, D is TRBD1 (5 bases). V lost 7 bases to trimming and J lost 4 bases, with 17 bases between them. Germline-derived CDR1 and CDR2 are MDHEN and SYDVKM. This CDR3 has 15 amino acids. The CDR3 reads CASNPQSGGNQPQHF. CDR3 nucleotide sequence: TGTGCCAGCAACCCCCAGTCGGGGGGGAATCAGCCCCAGCATTTT.

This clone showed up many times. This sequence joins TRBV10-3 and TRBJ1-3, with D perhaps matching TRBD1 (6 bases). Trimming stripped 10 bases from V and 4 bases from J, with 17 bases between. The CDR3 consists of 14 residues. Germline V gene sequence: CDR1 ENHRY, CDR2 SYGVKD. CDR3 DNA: TGTGCCACCTCCCCCTCAGGGGCCGGAAACACCATATATTTT. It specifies CATSPSGAGNTIYF.

DNA of the CDR3: TGTGCCAGCAGTTTATTCGGGGGATATGGTTATGGCTACACCTTC. Its protein product is CASSLFGGYGYGYTF. This chain joins TRBV28 and TRBJ1-2, with a possible D match to TRBD1 (5 bases). The CDR3 loop spans 15 amino acids. The V and J ends lost 1 base and 5 bases respectively, with 14 bases between them. Germline-derived CDR1 and CDR2 are MDHEN and SYDVKM.

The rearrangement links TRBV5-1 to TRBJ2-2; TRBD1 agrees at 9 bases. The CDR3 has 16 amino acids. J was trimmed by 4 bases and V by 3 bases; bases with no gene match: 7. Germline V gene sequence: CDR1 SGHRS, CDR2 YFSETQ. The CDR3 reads CASSSQGARGTGELFF. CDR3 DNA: TGCGCCAGCAGCTCACAGGGGGCGCGCGGCACCGGGGAGCTGTTTTTT.

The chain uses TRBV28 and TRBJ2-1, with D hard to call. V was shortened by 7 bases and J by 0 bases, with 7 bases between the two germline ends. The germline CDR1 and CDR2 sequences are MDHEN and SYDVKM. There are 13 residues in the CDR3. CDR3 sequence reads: CASTRSSYNEQFF. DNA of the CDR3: TGTGCCAGCACCCGTAGCTCCTACAATGAGCAGTTCTTC.

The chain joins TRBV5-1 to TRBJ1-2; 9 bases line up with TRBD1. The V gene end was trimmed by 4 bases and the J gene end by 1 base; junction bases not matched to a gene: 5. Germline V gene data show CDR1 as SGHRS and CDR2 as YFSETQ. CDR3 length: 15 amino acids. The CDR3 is CASSRTGEINYGYTF. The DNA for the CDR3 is TGCGCCAGCAGCCGGACAGGGGAGATTAACTATGGCTACACCTTC.

CDR3 amino acids: CASSQLFLAGYGETQYF. The CDR3 coding sequence is TGCGCCAGCAGTCAATTGTTTCTAGCGGGATATGGGGAGACCCAGTACTTC. This sequence joins TRBV23-1 and TRBJ2-5, with TRBD2 matching over 9 bases. TRBV23-1 is classed as an ORF, of uncertain function. The J segment lost 5 bases and the V segment lost 1 base, leaving 11 bases of the junction unmatched. The CDR3 runs 17 residues.

CDR3 region: CAWGQGETPLHF. The DNA for the CDR3 is TGTGCCTGGGGACAGGGGGAAACACCCCTCCACTTT. The rearrangement links TRBV30 to TRBJ1-6, with 10 bases identical to TRBD1. This CDR3 is built from 12 residues. Losses at the gene ends were 5 bases for V and 11 bases for J; bases not matched to a gene: 3. Germline-derived CDR1 and CDR2 are GTSNPN and SVGIG (reference sequence). Variable domain in full (rest from reference TRBV30 and TRBJ1-6): SQTIHQWPATLVQPVGSPLSLECTVEGTSNPNLYWYRQAAGRGLQLLFYSVGIGQISSEVPQNLSASRPQDRQFILSSKKLLLSDSGFYLCAWGQGETPLHFGNGTRLTVT.

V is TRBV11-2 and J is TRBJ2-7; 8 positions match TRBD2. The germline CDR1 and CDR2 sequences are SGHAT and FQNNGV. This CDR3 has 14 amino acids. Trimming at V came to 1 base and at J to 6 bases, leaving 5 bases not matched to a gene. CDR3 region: CASSLAAGDREQYF. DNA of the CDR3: TGTGCCAGCAGCTTAGCAGCGGGAGACCGCGAGCAGTACTTC. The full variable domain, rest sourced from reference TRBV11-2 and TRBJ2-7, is EAGVAQSPRYKIIEKRQSVAFWCNPISGHATLYWYQQILGQGPKLLIQFQNNGVVDDSQLPKDRFSAERLKGVDSTLKIQPAKLEDSAVYLCASSLAAGDREQYFGPGTRLTVT.